This T cell receptor beta chain was sequenced during a study of blood T cell repertoires in COVID-19. Study information: COVID-19 samples, acute and convalescent, were from the United States, Italy and Spain. PBMCs, B-cell-depleted T cells, or T cells provided the cDNA or gDNA that made up the material.

This clone was seen only a few times. Source study methods: From reference gene primer amplification, estimates of nucleated cell counts were derived. Here immunoSEQ multiplex PCR was the method, and the copy in TCRdb shows in-frame clones only, minus some. The D gene and trimming were derived from the DNA, and the V and J assignments and clone size from that table. The table has over 120,000 clones, around 80% seen once. The source is a man between 65 and 79 years old who had recovered from COVID-19. Sequenced material: peripheral blood.

The CDR3 region has the DNA TGTGCCAGCAGCTTGGGGCTGGCCTACACCTTC. Translation: CASSLGLAYTF. The chain recombines TRBV7-9 with TRBJ1-2; TRBD1 might be the D (5 bases). Trimming left V 3 bases short and J 10 bases short, with 9 bases between. Per germline, CDR1 SEHNR and CDR2 FQNEAQ (reference sequence). The CDR3 extends over 11 amino acids.